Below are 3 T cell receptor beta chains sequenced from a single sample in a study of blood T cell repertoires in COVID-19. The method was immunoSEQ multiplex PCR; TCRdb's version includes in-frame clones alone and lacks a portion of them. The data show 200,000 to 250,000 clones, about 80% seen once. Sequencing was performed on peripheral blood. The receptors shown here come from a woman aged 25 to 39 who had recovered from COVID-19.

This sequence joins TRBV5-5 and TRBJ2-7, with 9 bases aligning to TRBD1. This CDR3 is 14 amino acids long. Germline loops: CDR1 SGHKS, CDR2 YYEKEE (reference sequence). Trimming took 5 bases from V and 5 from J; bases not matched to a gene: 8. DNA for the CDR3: TGTGCCAGCAGTTCTCGACAGGGGGTGAACGAGCAGTACTTC. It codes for CASSSRQGVNEQYF.

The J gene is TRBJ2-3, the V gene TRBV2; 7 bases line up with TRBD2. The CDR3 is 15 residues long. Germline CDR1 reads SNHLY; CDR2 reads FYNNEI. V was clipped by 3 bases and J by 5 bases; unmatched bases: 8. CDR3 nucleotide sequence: TGTGCCAGCAGTGACAGCGCGGGAGTGAAAGATACGCAGTATTTT. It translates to CASSDSAGVKDTQYF. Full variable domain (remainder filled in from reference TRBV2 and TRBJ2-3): EPEVTQTPSHQVTQMGQEVILRCVPISNHLYFYWYRQILGQKVEFLVSFYNNEISEKSEIFDDQFSVERPDGSNFTLKIRSTKLEDSAMYFCASSDSAGVKDTQYFGPGTRLTVL.

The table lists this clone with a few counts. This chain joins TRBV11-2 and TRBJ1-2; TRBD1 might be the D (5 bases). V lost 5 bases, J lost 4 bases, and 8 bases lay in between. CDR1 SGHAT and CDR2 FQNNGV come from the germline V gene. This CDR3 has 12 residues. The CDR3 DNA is TGTGCCAGCAGCGGGGCGTTCTATGGCTACACCTTC. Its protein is CASSGAFYGYTF.